The entry that follows covers one T cell receptor (beta chain) sequence. Its target is unknown. These data are taken from a study of T cell responses to AZD1222 COVID-19 vaccine. Broader study findings: Spike-specific TCR breadth and depth rose after two AZD1222 doses. Among spike-specific TCRs, nearly half reportedly target unmutated variant regions. White British ancestry dominated among donors, who included more females, and clonal diversity was possibly underestimated.

The V end was cut by 4 bases, the J end by 0 bases, with 9 bases between. Germline lookup yields CDR1 SQVTM and CDR2 ANQGSEA. The CDR3 has 13 amino acids. Profiling relied on immunoSEQ multiplex PCR, and the TCRdb table lists in-frame clones only, not all of them. The data hold approximately 190,000 clones, with more than 75% observed a single time. This chain connects TRBV29-1 to TRBJ1-1, with D uncertain. Sequences were derived from peripheral blood, sampled on day 0 of MenACWY control vaccination. The origin of this receptor is an adult in good health. The CDR3 reads CSVGPGMNTEAFF. In nucleotides, the CDR3 is TGCAGCGTTGGACCGGGGATGAACACTGAAGCTTTCTTT.